Shown below are 28 T cell receptor beta chains from a single sample sequenced in a study of memory B cells and T cells in multiple sclerosis. Method: immunoSEQ multiplex PCR; TCRdb's copy keeps in-frame clones and lacks some. The data contain around 50,000 clones, 82% of them singletons. The antigens for these receptors are not known. CFSE-dim autoproliferating and CFSE-high non-proliferating T cells from unstimulated culture were sequenced separately. Replicate wells were pooled after less than eight days of stimulus-free culture of more than 45 million CFSE-labeled PBMCs. The specimen was PBMCs from blood kept in culture. The receptors come from a human donor with multiple sclerosis.

This sequence joins TRBV5-1 and TRBJ2-3; the D call may be TRBD1 or TRBD2 (5 bases each). V lost 1 base and J lost 0, with 18 bases in between. This CDR3 has 18 residues. Germline assignment: CDR1 SGHRS and CDR2 YFSETQ. CDR3 nucleotide sequence: TGCGCCAGCAGCTTGTTTCGGCCCGAGGGGTATAGCACAGATACGCAGTATTTT. Its translation: CASSLFRPEGYSTDTQYF.

This chain connects TRBV11-2 to TRBJ1-2; tentatively, D is TRBD1 (5 bases). The CDR3 has 16 residues. Germline values: CDR1 SGHAT, CDR2 FQNNGV. V was pared by 5 bases and J by 0 bases, with 16 bases between. CDR3 in DNA: TGTGCCAGCAGCCTGGGGGGGGATCACCCTAACTATGGCTACACCTTC. Translated, it gives CASSLGGDHPNYGYTF.

This chain uses TRBV7-2 with TRBJ1-5; possible D gene TRBD1, 5 bases. The CDR3 runs 18 residues. The germline gives CDR1 SGHTA, CDR2 FQGNSA. The V and J ends lost 0 bases and 2 bases respectively, with 17 bases between them. The CDR3 sequence is CASSLALTRGKGNQPQHF. For the CDR3, the DNA is TGTGCCAGCAGCTTAGCGCTTACGAGGGGCAAGGGCAATCAGCCCCAGCATTTT.

The chain links TRBV11-2 to TRBJ1-5, with D perhaps TRBD1 (5 bases). CDR1 is SGHAT and CDR2 is FQNNGV in the germline V gene. V lost 1 base and J lost 11, with 9 bases in between. The CDR3 runs to 12 residues. As DNA, the CDR3 is TGTGCCAGCAGCTTAGTCTCGGGGGCCCAGCATTTT. Translation gives CASSLVSGAQHF.

This chain connects TRBV4-1 to TRBJ1-1; tentative D call: TRBD1 (6 bases). CDR1 MGHRA and CDR2 YSYEKL come from the germline V gene. With 0 bases removed from V and 5 bases from J, the gap between germline ends came to 13 bases. The CDR3 sequence is 15 residues long. CDR3 bases: TGCGCCAGCAGCCAAGATCGGGGGGGGGCTACTGAAGCTTTCTTT. It encodes CASSQDRGGATEAFF.

The chain uses TRBV2 and TRBJ2-5; D call uncertain. Per germline, CDR1 SNHLY and CDR2 FYNNEI. Deletions cut 7 bases from V and 2 bases from J, with 17 bases between. CDR3 length: 15 residues. The CDR3 sequence: CASIGAHRRQETQYF. Here the CDR3 DNA reads TGTGCCAGCATCGGAGCCCATCGGAGACAAGAGACCCAGTACTTC.

CDR3 amino acids: CASRQGAYYGYTF. CDR3 nucleotides: TGTGCCAGTAGACAGGGGGCCTATTATGGCTACACCTTC. The V call is TRBV19, the J call TRBJ1-2; 9 bases align to TRBD1. Germline-derived CDR1 and CDR2 are LNHDA and SQIVND (reference sequence). After removal of 6 bases from V and 5 bases from J, the junction contained 4 bases not matched to a gene. This CDR3 has 13 amino acids. The whole variable domain, remainder taken from reference TRBV19 and TRBJ1-2, is DGGITQSPKYLFRKEGQNVTLSCEQNLNHDAMYWYRQDPGQGLRLIYYSQIVNDFQKGDIAEGYSVSREKKESFPLTVTSAQKNPTAFYLCASRQGAYYGYTFGSGTRLTVV.

DNA for the CDR3: TGTGCCAGCAGCTTTCCAGCGGGGGGTTGGGCAGATACGCAGTATTTT. The encoded protein is CASSFPAGGWADTQYF. This chain uses TRBV7-2 with TRBJ2-3; 9 positions match TRBD2. The germline V gene has CDR1 SGHTA and CDR2 FQGNSA. V lost 3 bases and J lost 4; bases outside the gene matches: 8. The CDR3 extends over 16 amino acids. Using reference TRBV7-2 and TRBJ2-3 for the parts outside the CDR3, the full variable domain is GAGVSQSPSNKVTEKGKDVELRCDPISGHTALYWYRQSLGQGLEFLIYFQGNSAPDKSGLPSDRFSAERTGGSVSTLTIQRTQQEDSAVYLCASSFPAGGWADTQYFGPGTRLTVL.

The chain carries TRBV7-9 and TRBJ1-2; TRBD1 aligns across 10 bases. The germline gives CDR1 SEHNR, CDR2 FQNEAQ (reference sequence). The CDR3 is made up of 15 amino acids. With 5 bases clipped from V and 0 bases from J, the junction kept 3 bases outside the gene matches. The CDR3 loop is CASSRDRGSNYGYTF. CDR3 sequence (DNA): TGTGCCAGCAGCCGGGACAGGGGCTCTAACTATGGCTACACCTTC.

The DNA for the CDR3 is TGTGCCAGCAGCTCCACACAGCCTGAAGCTTTCTTT. Its translation is CASSSTQPEAFF. The gene calls are TRBV13 and TRBJ1-1; D remains ambiguous. The CDR3 has 12 amino acids. V lost 4 bases to trimming and J lost 6 bases, with 9 bases between them. CDR1 is PRHDT and CDR2 is FYEKMQ in the germline V gene (reference sequence).

The chain uses TRBV5-6 and TRBJ2-5; TRBD1 agrees at 7 bases. This CDR3 region has 13 residues. V lost 3 bases and J lost 3; bases outside the gene matches: 2. Germline V CDR1 and CDR2: SGHDT, YYEEEE. CDR3 bases: TGTGCCAGCAGCTCGGGGACAGAAGAGACCCAGTACTTC. Its translation is CASSSGTEETQYF.

V and J are TRBV7-9 and TRBJ2-7, with 7 nucleotides matching TRBD2. Germline-derived CDR1 and CDR2 are SEHNR and FQNEAQ (reference sequence). CDR3 length equals 15 residues. The trim removed 1 base at V and 5 bases at J, leaving 8 bases unmatched. CDR3 sequence reads: CASSLDVPGGHEQYF. CDR3 bases: TGTGCCAGCAGCTTAGATGTTCCGGGAGGTCACGAGCAGTACTTC.

This clone came up once. The chain is built from TRBV7-2 and TRBJ1-6; 7 bases align to TRBD1. After removal of 2 bases from V and 7 bases from J, the junction contained 5 bases not matched to a gene. This CDR3 region has 15 residues. Germline V CDR1 and CDR2: SGHTA, FQGNSA. CDR3 sequence (DNA): TGTGCCAGCAGCTTAAACAGGGGAAACAATTCACCCCTCCACTTT. Amino acid sequence: CASSLNRGNNSPLHF.

The chain employs TRBV29-1 and TRBJ2-2; D is perhaps TRBD2 (6 bases). Germline V gene lookup returns CDR1 SQVTM and CDR2 ANQGSEA. This CDR3 region has 13 residues. The V gene lost 1 base and the J gene lost 4 bases, with 7 bases spanning the gap. This CDR3 is CSVEGDSTGELFF. CDR3 nucleotide sequence: TGCAGCGTTGAAGGGGACTCCACCGGGGAGCTGTTTTTT.

This sequence joins TRBV5-1 and TRBJ1-1; maybe TRBD1 (5 bases). Trimming left V 2 bases short and J 3 bases short, with 5 bases between. Germline lookup yields CDR1 SGHRS and CDR2 YFSETQ. The CDR3 extends over 12 amino acids. The CDR3 reads CASSLQDTEAFF. CDR3 bases: TGCGCCAGCAGCTTACAGGACACTGAAGCTTTCTTT.

The chain combines TRBV2 with TRBJ2-1; TRBD1 matches 7 bases. Germline lookup yields CDR1 SNHLY and CDR2 FYNNEI. V shed 4 bases and J 6 bases; nucleotides not matched to a gene: 6. CDR3 length equals 14 residues. CDR3 sequence: CASSVTGFANEQFF. In DNA form, the CDR3 reads TGTGCCAGCAGTGTGACAGGGTTTGCCAATGAGCAGTTCTTC.

The rearrangement uses TRBV6-5 and TRBJ2-3, with D possibly matching TRBD2 (5 bases). Germline lookup yields CDR1 MNHEY and CDR2 SVGAGI. V lost 4 bases, J lost 2 bases, and 10 bases lay in between. This CDR3 contains 14 residues. The CDR3 DNA follows: TGTGCCAGCAGTTTATCCCGGGACACAGATACGCAGTATTTT. As protein: CASSLSRDTDTQYF.

This chain uses TRBV4-2 with TRBJ1-2; the match to TRBD1 covers 7 bases. Trimming removed 0 bases from V and 7 bases from J; junction bases left unmatched: 11. The CDR3 loop spans 16 amino acids. Germline CDR1 LGHNA, CDR2 YNFKEQ. This CDR3 reads CASSQDGDSLATGYTF. In DNA form, the CDR3 reads TGTGCCAGCAGCCAAGATGGGGACAGCCTCGCGACTGGCTACACCTTC.

The chain links TRBV10-1 to TRBJ1-1; 8 bases match TRBD1. Per germline, CDR1 WNHNN and CDR2 SYGVQD (reference sequence). V trimming: 4 bases; J trimming: 2 bases; junction bases outside the gene matches: 3. The CDR3 consists of 14 residues. The CDR3 sequence is CASSGTGPNTEAFF. CDR3 bases: TGCGCCAGCAGTGGGACAGGGCCTAACACTGAAGCTTTCTTT.

The V call is TRBV7-9, the J call TRBJ2-5, with D unresolved. This CDR3 is built from 12 residues. V lost 1 base and J lost 14, with 14 bases in between. Germline loops: CDR1 SEHNR, CDR2 FQNEAQ (reference sequence). CDR3 loop: CASSLERQRVYF. CDR3 DNA sequence: TGTGCCAGCAGCTTAGAACGACAACGCGTTTACTTC.

This clone was seen only once. For the CDR3, the DNA is TGTGCCAGCAGCTGGGACGGGGTTTCACCCCTCCACTTT. Translation: CASSWDGVSPLHF. The chain employs TRBV11-2 and TRBJ1-6; weak D call: TRBD1 (5 bases). Germline CDR1 is SGHAT and CDR2 is FQNNGV. The CDR3 sequence is 13 residues long. The V end lost 4 bases, the J end lost 9 bases, and 10 bases lay between the germline ends.

This clone was found a few times. The rearrangement joins TRBV28 to TRBJ2-1; TRBD1 aligns across 7 bases. Per germline, CDR1 MDHEN and CDR2 SYDVKM. Trimming removed 7 bases from V and 9 bases from J; junction bases left unmatched: 21. The CDR3 extends over 17 amino acids. CDR3 residues: CASNSDRDPFPMSEQFF. The DNA for the CDR3 is TGTGCCAGCAACTCAGACAGGGACCCTTTCCCAATGAGTGAGCAGTTCTTC.

The V call is TRBV19, the J call TRBJ1-2; no clear D. The CDR3 has 14 amino acids. Looked up from germline, CDR1 is LNHDA and CDR2 is SQIVND (reference sequence). V lost 3 bases to trimming and J lost 10 bases, with 18 bases between them. The CDR3 loop reads CASSIESTGIYYTF. In DNA form, the CDR3 reads TGTGCCAGTAGTATTGAGAGTACCGGTATTTACTACACCTTC. The complete variable domain, with remaining parts taken from reference TRBV19 and TRBJ1-2, reads DGGITQSPKYLFRKEGQNVTLSCEQNLNHDAMYWYRQDPGQGLRLIYYSQIVNDFQKGDIAEGYSVSREKKESFPLTVTSAQKNPTAFYLCASSIESTGIYYTFGSGTRLTVV.

The CDR3 spells CASSLDWGVSETQYF. The CDR3 DNA is TGTGCCAGCAGCTTGGATTGGGGGGTCAGCGAGACCCAGTACTTC. The chain employs TRBV5-8 and TRBJ2-5; perhaps TRBD2 as D (6 bases). The germline V gene encodes CDR1 SGHTS and CDR2 YDEGEE. This CDR3 has 15 residues. V lost 0 bases and J 5 bases, leaving 14 bases between the germline ends.

This clone was seen only a few times. J is TRBJ2-7 and V is TRBV6-6, with 7 bases matching TRBD1. J was trimmed by 4 bases and V by 7 bases; bases with no gene match: 10. The CDR3 has 14 residues. Germline assignment: CDR1 MNHNY and CDR2 SVGAGI (reference sequence). This CDR3 reads CASTNRGPHYEQYF. The CDR3 DNA is TGTGCCAGCACAAACAGGGGCCCCCATTACGAGCAGTACTTC.

The CDR3 nucleotides read TGTGCCAGCAGCACAGACACGGAACGGGATGAGCAGTTCTTC. Protein product: CASSTDTERDEQFF. The chain joins TRBV7-3 to TRBJ2-1; D gene ambiguous. The CDR3 runs to 14 residues. Germline V gene data show CDR1 as SGHTA and CDR2 as FQGTGA. V lost 5 bases and J 8 bases, leaving 16 bases between the germline ends. Looking up the rest from reference TRBV7-3 and TRBJ2-1 gives the full variable domain: GAGVSQTPSNKVTEKGKYVELRCDPISGHTALYWYRQSLGQGPEFLIYFQGTGAADDSGLPNDRFFAVRPEGSVSTLKIQRTERGDSAVYLCASSTDTERDEQFFGPGTRLTVL.

The J gene is TRBJ1-1, the V gene TRBV18; D call uncertain. The germline V gene encodes CDR1 KGHSH and CDR2 LQKENI. The CDR3 loop spans 12 amino acids. Between the trimmed V and J ends, which lost 3 bases and 5 bases, there was a span of 7 bases. The CDR3 nucleotides are TGTGCCAGCTCACCGACTGGGACTGAAGCTTTCTTT. Translating gives CASSPTGTEAFF.

This clone was recorded a few times. The rearrangement joins TRBV6-1 to TRBJ1-4; possibly TRBD1 for D (5 bases). The CDR3 contains 13 residues. V lost 5 bases and J 12 bases, leaving 16 bases between the germline ends. Germline CDR1 MNHNS, CDR2 SASEGT. CDR3 coding DNA: TGTGCCAGCAGTCCGTATGCAGGGCGGGAACTGTTTTTT. Its translation: CASSPYAGRELFF.